The 29 T cell receptor beta chains given below trace back to one sample, sequenced in a study of blood T cell repertoires in COVID-19. Only in-frame clones appear in the TCRdb table, and some are missing; sequencing was by immunoSEQ multiplex PCR. The repertoire holds fewer than 120,000 clones, with roughly 87% as singletons. The sequencing sample was made of peripheral blood. Receptor source: a human donor in a cohort sampled during active COVID-19.

This clone was recorded once. The chain combines TRBV21-1 with TRBJ2-5; the table's D gene call, TRBD2, was not cross checked with the DNA. TRBV21-1 is a listed pseudogene. The CDR3 spans 18 residues. This CDR3 is CASSKAVGGPTPKETQYF. DNA for the CDR3: TGTGCCAGCAGCAAAGCCGTGGGGGGGCCGACCCCGAAAGAGACCCAGTACTTC.

The rearrangement uses TRBV13 and TRBJ1-1, with TRBD1 as a possible D gene (5 bases). Germline-derived CDR1 and CDR2 are PRHDT and FYEKMQ (reference sequence). Trimming took off 5 bases at V and 1 base at J, with 11 bases between the two ends. The CDR3 extends over 14 amino acids. The CDR3 reads CASSPGHPNTEAFF. The CDR3 DNA is TGTGCCAGCAGCCCAGGACATCCGAACACTGAAGCTTTCTTT.

This CDR3 reads CASSPGLGRNEKLFF. CDR3 nucleotides: TGTGCCAGCAGCCCAGGACTGGGGAGGAATGAAAAACTGTTTTTT. This rearrangement joins TRBV4-2 to TRBJ1-4; no reliable D call. The CDR3 is 15 residues long. From germline, CDR1 is LGHNA and CDR2 YNFKEQ. Trimming removed 4 bases from V and 5 bases from J, with 14 bases in between.

The chain employs TRBV10-1 and TRBJ2-1; 9 positions match TRBD1. Losses at the gene ends were 3 bases for V and 8 bases for J; bases not matched to a gene: 8. In germline, CDR1 is WNHNN, CDR2 SYGVQD (reference sequence). This CDR3 comprises 15 residues. The CDR3 spells CASSDRQGVFYEQFF. DNA for the CDR3: TGCGCCAGCAGTGACCGACAGGGGGTGTTCTATGAGCAGTTCTTC.

V and J are TRBV6-1 and TRBJ1-2, with D unclear. Germline CDR1 reads MNHNS; CDR2 reads SASEGT. V was clipped by 2 bases and J by 4 bases, with 11 bases between them. The CDR3 sequence is 14 residues long. The DNA for the CDR3 is TGTGCCAGCAGTGAACTCCGGAGAAGCTATGGCTACACCTTC. Protein product: CASSELRRSYGYTF.

The V call is TRBV5-6, the J call TRBJ2-1; TRBD2 matches 10 bases. Germline CDR1 SGHDT, CDR2 YYEEEE. The CDR3 totals 17 residues. The J segment lost 5 bases and the V segment lost 4 bases, leaving 12 bases of the junction unmatched. The CDR3 DNA follows: TGTGCCAGCAGCCCGGGCCCACTAGCGGGGTTCAACAATGAGCAGTTCTTC. This translates into CASSPGPLAGFNNEQFF.

This chain joins TRBV24-1 and TRBJ2-1; TRBD2 agrees at 10 bases. The V gene's germline CDR1 is KGHDR and CDR2 SFDVKD. This CDR3 spans 16 amino acids. The junction had 4 bases not matched to a gene; V was cut back by 3 bases and J by 3 bases. The CDR3 is CATSDSSGGNYNEQFF. The CDR3 DNA sequence: TGTGCCACCAGTGATAGTAGCGGGGGGAACTACAATGAGCAGTTCTTC.

This clone was observed at least ten times. The V call is TRBV24-1, the J call TRBJ2-3; the D is unclear. Germline CDR1 and CDR2: KGHDR and SFDVKD. The V gene lost 0 bases and the J gene lost 0 bases, with 9 bases spanning the gap. CDR3 size: 16 residues. This CDR3 reads CATSDLEFSSTDTQYF. The CDR3 DNA sequence: TGTGCCACCAGTGATTTGGAGTTTTCTAGCACAGATACGCAGTATTTT.

The chain employs TRBV10-3 and TRBJ1-1, with D possibly matching TRBD1 (5 bases). The CDR3 sequence is 14 residues long. V was clipped by 2 bases and J by 3 bases, with 10 bases between them. Germline CDR1 reads ENHRY; CDR2 reads SYGVKD. CDR3 DNA sequence: TGTGCCATCAGTGAGGGGCGGGGGGACACTGAAGCTTTCTTT. It codes for CAISEGRGDTEAFF.

Worth noting for this clone: The same CDR3 arises from other DNA sequences in this sample as well. The CDR3 sequence is CASSSQGLRTEAFF. The CDR3 nucleotides read TGTGCCAGCAGCTCACAGGGTCTGAGGACTGAAGCTTTCTTT. The chain recombines TRBV7-2 with TRBJ1-1; TRBD1 might be the D (6 bases). Trimming took 4 bases from V and 5 from J, leaving 14 bases between them. CDR1 is SGHTA, CDR2 FQGNSA, per germline. The CDR3 is 14 residues long.

This clone was observed a few times. V usage is TRBV15 and J usage is TRBJ2-3, with 10 bases that match TRBD2. Germline V gene sequence: CDR1 LNHNV, CDR2 YYDKDF (reference sequence). The CDR3 runs 14 residues. The junction had 0 bases not matched to a gene; V was cut back by 6 bases and J by 0 bases. In DNA form, the CDR3 reads TGTGCCACCAGGACTAGCGGGAGCACAGATACGCAGTATTTT. Residues: CATRTSGSTDTQYF. The complete variable domain, with remaining parts taken from reference TRBV15 and TRBJ2-3, reads DAMVIQNPRYQVTQFGKPVTLSCSQTLNHNVMYWYQQKSSQAPKLLFHYYDKDFNNEADTPDNFQSRRPNTSFCFLDIRSPGLGDTAMYLCATRTSGSTDTQYFGPGTRLTVL.

The CDR3 sequence: CASSPPTLTGGRHNEQFF. In nucleotides, the CDR3 is TGTGCCAGCTCACCACCAACACTGACGGGAGGGCGTCACAATGAGCAGTTCTTC. The V and J genes are TRBV18 and TRBJ2-1; 8 nucleotides match TRBD2. CDR3 length equals 18 residues. With V trimmed by 0 bases and J by 5 bases, 12 bases remained unmatched. Germline CDR1 and CDR2: KGHSH and LQKENI. The full variable domain, its missing parts supplied by reference TRBV18 and TRBJ2-1, is NAGVMQNPRHLVRRRGQEARLRCSPMKGHSHVYWYRQLPEEGLKFMVYLQKENIIDESGMPKERFSAEFPKEGPSILRIQQVVRGDSAAYFCASSPPTLTGGRHNEQFFGPGTRLTVL.

The genes are TRBV19 and TRBJ2-7; 8 nucleotides match TRBD2. This CDR3 contains 17 residues. Germline V CDR1 and CDR2: LNHDA, SQIVND (reference sequence). The J segment lost 1 base and the V segment lost 4 bases, leaving 12 bases of the junction unmatched. The chain's CDR3 is CASSKRGRAQASYEQYF. For the CDR3, the DNA is TGTGCCAGTAGTAAGCGGGGGAGGGCACAGGCTTCCTACGAGCAGTACTTC.

The chain carries TRBV19 and TRBJ1-2, with 7 positions matching TRBD1. Germline CDR1 reads LNHDA; CDR2 reads SQIVND (reference sequence). This CDR3 is built from 12 residues. V was pared by 8 bases and J by 4 bases, with 4 bases of the junction left unmatched. The CDR3 loop reads CASFTGVYGYTF. In DNA form, the CDR3 reads TGTGCCAGTTTTACAGGGGTCTATGGCTACACCTTC. The full variable domain, with the rest looked up from reference TRBV19 and TRBJ1-2, is DGGITQSPKYLFRKEGQNVTLSCEQNLNHDAMYWYRQDPGQGLRLIYYSQIVNDFQKGDIAEGYSVSREKKESFPLTVTSAQKNPTAFYLCASFTGVYGYTFGSGTRLTVV.

V and J are TRBV27 and TRBJ1-1, with a weak D call TRBD1 (6 bases). Between the trimmed V and J ends, which lost 6 bases and 3 bases, there was a span of 14 bases. The CDR3 has 14 amino acids. Per the germline V gene, CDR1 is MNHEY and CDR2 is SMNVEV (reference sequence). In DNA form, the CDR3 reads TGTGCCAGCAGAAAATCAGGGGTGTACACTGAAGCTTTCTTT. Amino acids: CASRKSGVYTEAFF.

V is TRBV11-2 and J is TRBJ1-5, with 8 bases matching TRBD1. The CDR3 length is 18 residues. Germline trimming cut 3 bases from V and 1 base from J; bases unmatched to any gene: 11. Germline values: CDR1 SGHAT, CDR2 FQNNGV. The CDR3 DNA is TGTGCCAGCAGCTTGGGCGACAGGGGACCATGGAGCAATCAGCCCCAGCATTTT. Its translation: CASSLGDRGPWSNQPQHF.

The genes are TRBV28 and TRBJ2-2; 9 bases map to TRBD2. CDR1 is MDHEN and CDR2 is SYDVKM in the germline V gene. V shed 8 bases and J 6 bases; nucleotides not matched to a gene: 4. The CDR3 is 13 amino acids. DNA for the CDR3: TGTGCCAGCGTTCCTAGCGGGGCCGGGGAGCTGTTTTTT. This codes for CASVPSGAGELFF.

This rearrangement joins TRBV7-9 to TRBJ1-5; 8 positions match TRBD1. J gave up 7 bases and V 5 bases, and 4 bases lay outside the gene matches. CDR1 SEHNR and CDR2 FQNEAQ come from the germline V gene (reference sequence). The CDR3 totals 13 residues. CDR3 coding DNA: TGTGCCAGCAGCGACAGGGGAGGCCAGCCCCAGCATTTT. Protein: CASSDRGGQPQHF.

The gene calls are TRBV7-9 and TRBJ2-3, with D maybe TRBD1 (6 bases). Trimming pared 4 bases from V and 6 bases from J, leaving 14 bases between. The CDR3 has 14 amino acids. Germline CDR1 is SEHNR and CDR2 is FQNEAQ (reference sequence). Here the CDR3 DNA reads TGTGCCAGCAGCTCCATCGTGGGGGCGGATACGCAGTATTTT. Protein: CASSSIVGADTQYF.

The rearrangement links TRBV7-9 to TRBJ1-5; 8 bases are a match to TRBD1. CDR3 length: 15 amino acids. J lost 6 bases, V lost 5 bases, and 9 bases had no gene match. The germline CDR1 and CDR2 sequences are SEHNR and FQNEAQ (reference sequence). This CDR3 reads CASSRDRGSGQPQHF. The DNA for the CDR3 is TGTGCCAGCAGCCGCGACAGGGGATCGGGTCAGCCCCAGCATTTT.

This clone was seen a handful of times. V and J are TRBV18 and TRBJ1-5, with 11 nucleotides matching TRBD1. CDR1 KGHSH and CDR2 LQKENI come from the germline V gene. The junction had 3 bases not matched to a gene; V was cut back by 3 bases and J by 8 bases. There are 14 residues in the CDR3. DNA of the CDR3: TGTGCCAGCTCACCCGGACAGGGGGCAAAGCCCCAGCATTTT. It encodes CASSPGQGAKPQHF.

The rearrangement joins TRBV4-1 to TRBJ1-5; D remains unclear. This CDR3 contains 14 residues. V lost 1 base and J lost 5, with 9 bases in between. Germline V gene sequence: CDR1 MGHRA, CDR2 YSYEKL. The DNA of the CDR3 is TGCGCCAGCAGCCAAGTCGGGGAGTATCAGCCCCAGCATTTT. The encoded protein is CASSQVGEYQPQHF.

This chain connects TRBV28 to TRBJ2-1; 8 bases fit TRBD2. Germline CDR1 and CDR2: MDHEN and SYDVKM. After removal of 6 bases from V and 7 bases from J, the junction contained 8 bases not matched to a gene. This CDR3 is built from 14 residues. The DNA of the CDR3 is TGTGCCAGCAGCCCCACTAGCGGACGGAATGAGCAGTTCTTC. Amino acid sequence: CASSPTSGRNEQFF.

The DNA for the CDR3 is TGCGCCAGCAGCTTATTGTCTGGGGACAGGGCTAATAATTCACCCCTCCACTTT. Amino acid sequence: CASSLLSGDRANNSPLHF. The V call is TRBV5-1, the J call TRBJ1-6; 9 bases align to TRBD1. The CDR3 length is 18 residues. Germline-derived CDR1 and CDR2 are SGHRS and YFSETQ. After removal of 2 bases from V and 5 bases from J, the junction contained 11 bases not matched to a gene.

V and J are TRBV15 and TRBJ2-7, with 7 bases lining up with TRBD2. The germline V gene has CDR1 LNHNV and CDR2 YYDKDF (reference sequence). CDR3 length: 15 amino acids. V shed 1 base, J shed 2 bases, and the junction held 5 bases outside the gene matches. The CDR3 protein is CATSRAVGTTYEQYF. CDR3 nucleotides: TGTGCCACCAGCAGAGCAGTCGGGACTACCTACGAGCAGTACTTC.

The chain has TRBV10-2 and TRBJ1-2, with TRBD1 as a possible D gene (5 bases). CDR1 is WSHSY and CDR2 is SAAADI in the germline V gene. V gave up 2 bases and J gave up 3 bases, with 10 bases separating them. The CDR3 length is 14 residues. CDR3 sequence: CASSEIRADYGYTF. The CDR3 region has the DNA TGCGCCAGCAGTGAGATCAGGGCAGACTATGGCTACACCTTC.

The chain combines TRBV3-1 (or the pseudogene TRBV3-2) with TRBJ2-7, with D hard to call. The CDR3 totals 13 residues. Trimming stripped 0 bases from V and 5 bases from J, with 8 bases between. Germline V lookup: CDR1 LGHDT, CDR2 YNNKEL (reference sequence). CDR3 nucleotide sequence: TGTGCCAGCAGCCAAGATCCGAGGAACGAGCAGTACTTC. Protein product: CASSQDPRNEQYF.

The chain links TRBV29-1 to TRBJ2-5; the match to TRBD1 covers 8 bases. CDR3 length: 16 amino acids. V was pared by 3 bases and J by 5 bases, with 14 bases of the junction left unmatched. Germline V gene sequence: CDR1 SQVTM, CDR2 ANQGSEA. The CDR3 here is CSVEARRTGLRETQYF. The CDR3 bases are TGCAGCGTTGAGGCCCGGAGGACAGGGCTCCGGGAGACCCAGTACTTC.

The chain is built from TRBV7-2 and TRBJ2-3, with 7 bases lining up with TRBD2. V shed 8 bases and J 5 bases; nucleotides not matched to a gene: 10. This CDR3 contains 14 residues. Germline V CDR1 and CDR2: SGHTA, FQGNSA. DNA for the CDR3: TGTGCCAGCTACGGGGGAGGGTTGGGAGATACGCAGTATTTT. Its protein product is CASYGGGLGDTQYF.